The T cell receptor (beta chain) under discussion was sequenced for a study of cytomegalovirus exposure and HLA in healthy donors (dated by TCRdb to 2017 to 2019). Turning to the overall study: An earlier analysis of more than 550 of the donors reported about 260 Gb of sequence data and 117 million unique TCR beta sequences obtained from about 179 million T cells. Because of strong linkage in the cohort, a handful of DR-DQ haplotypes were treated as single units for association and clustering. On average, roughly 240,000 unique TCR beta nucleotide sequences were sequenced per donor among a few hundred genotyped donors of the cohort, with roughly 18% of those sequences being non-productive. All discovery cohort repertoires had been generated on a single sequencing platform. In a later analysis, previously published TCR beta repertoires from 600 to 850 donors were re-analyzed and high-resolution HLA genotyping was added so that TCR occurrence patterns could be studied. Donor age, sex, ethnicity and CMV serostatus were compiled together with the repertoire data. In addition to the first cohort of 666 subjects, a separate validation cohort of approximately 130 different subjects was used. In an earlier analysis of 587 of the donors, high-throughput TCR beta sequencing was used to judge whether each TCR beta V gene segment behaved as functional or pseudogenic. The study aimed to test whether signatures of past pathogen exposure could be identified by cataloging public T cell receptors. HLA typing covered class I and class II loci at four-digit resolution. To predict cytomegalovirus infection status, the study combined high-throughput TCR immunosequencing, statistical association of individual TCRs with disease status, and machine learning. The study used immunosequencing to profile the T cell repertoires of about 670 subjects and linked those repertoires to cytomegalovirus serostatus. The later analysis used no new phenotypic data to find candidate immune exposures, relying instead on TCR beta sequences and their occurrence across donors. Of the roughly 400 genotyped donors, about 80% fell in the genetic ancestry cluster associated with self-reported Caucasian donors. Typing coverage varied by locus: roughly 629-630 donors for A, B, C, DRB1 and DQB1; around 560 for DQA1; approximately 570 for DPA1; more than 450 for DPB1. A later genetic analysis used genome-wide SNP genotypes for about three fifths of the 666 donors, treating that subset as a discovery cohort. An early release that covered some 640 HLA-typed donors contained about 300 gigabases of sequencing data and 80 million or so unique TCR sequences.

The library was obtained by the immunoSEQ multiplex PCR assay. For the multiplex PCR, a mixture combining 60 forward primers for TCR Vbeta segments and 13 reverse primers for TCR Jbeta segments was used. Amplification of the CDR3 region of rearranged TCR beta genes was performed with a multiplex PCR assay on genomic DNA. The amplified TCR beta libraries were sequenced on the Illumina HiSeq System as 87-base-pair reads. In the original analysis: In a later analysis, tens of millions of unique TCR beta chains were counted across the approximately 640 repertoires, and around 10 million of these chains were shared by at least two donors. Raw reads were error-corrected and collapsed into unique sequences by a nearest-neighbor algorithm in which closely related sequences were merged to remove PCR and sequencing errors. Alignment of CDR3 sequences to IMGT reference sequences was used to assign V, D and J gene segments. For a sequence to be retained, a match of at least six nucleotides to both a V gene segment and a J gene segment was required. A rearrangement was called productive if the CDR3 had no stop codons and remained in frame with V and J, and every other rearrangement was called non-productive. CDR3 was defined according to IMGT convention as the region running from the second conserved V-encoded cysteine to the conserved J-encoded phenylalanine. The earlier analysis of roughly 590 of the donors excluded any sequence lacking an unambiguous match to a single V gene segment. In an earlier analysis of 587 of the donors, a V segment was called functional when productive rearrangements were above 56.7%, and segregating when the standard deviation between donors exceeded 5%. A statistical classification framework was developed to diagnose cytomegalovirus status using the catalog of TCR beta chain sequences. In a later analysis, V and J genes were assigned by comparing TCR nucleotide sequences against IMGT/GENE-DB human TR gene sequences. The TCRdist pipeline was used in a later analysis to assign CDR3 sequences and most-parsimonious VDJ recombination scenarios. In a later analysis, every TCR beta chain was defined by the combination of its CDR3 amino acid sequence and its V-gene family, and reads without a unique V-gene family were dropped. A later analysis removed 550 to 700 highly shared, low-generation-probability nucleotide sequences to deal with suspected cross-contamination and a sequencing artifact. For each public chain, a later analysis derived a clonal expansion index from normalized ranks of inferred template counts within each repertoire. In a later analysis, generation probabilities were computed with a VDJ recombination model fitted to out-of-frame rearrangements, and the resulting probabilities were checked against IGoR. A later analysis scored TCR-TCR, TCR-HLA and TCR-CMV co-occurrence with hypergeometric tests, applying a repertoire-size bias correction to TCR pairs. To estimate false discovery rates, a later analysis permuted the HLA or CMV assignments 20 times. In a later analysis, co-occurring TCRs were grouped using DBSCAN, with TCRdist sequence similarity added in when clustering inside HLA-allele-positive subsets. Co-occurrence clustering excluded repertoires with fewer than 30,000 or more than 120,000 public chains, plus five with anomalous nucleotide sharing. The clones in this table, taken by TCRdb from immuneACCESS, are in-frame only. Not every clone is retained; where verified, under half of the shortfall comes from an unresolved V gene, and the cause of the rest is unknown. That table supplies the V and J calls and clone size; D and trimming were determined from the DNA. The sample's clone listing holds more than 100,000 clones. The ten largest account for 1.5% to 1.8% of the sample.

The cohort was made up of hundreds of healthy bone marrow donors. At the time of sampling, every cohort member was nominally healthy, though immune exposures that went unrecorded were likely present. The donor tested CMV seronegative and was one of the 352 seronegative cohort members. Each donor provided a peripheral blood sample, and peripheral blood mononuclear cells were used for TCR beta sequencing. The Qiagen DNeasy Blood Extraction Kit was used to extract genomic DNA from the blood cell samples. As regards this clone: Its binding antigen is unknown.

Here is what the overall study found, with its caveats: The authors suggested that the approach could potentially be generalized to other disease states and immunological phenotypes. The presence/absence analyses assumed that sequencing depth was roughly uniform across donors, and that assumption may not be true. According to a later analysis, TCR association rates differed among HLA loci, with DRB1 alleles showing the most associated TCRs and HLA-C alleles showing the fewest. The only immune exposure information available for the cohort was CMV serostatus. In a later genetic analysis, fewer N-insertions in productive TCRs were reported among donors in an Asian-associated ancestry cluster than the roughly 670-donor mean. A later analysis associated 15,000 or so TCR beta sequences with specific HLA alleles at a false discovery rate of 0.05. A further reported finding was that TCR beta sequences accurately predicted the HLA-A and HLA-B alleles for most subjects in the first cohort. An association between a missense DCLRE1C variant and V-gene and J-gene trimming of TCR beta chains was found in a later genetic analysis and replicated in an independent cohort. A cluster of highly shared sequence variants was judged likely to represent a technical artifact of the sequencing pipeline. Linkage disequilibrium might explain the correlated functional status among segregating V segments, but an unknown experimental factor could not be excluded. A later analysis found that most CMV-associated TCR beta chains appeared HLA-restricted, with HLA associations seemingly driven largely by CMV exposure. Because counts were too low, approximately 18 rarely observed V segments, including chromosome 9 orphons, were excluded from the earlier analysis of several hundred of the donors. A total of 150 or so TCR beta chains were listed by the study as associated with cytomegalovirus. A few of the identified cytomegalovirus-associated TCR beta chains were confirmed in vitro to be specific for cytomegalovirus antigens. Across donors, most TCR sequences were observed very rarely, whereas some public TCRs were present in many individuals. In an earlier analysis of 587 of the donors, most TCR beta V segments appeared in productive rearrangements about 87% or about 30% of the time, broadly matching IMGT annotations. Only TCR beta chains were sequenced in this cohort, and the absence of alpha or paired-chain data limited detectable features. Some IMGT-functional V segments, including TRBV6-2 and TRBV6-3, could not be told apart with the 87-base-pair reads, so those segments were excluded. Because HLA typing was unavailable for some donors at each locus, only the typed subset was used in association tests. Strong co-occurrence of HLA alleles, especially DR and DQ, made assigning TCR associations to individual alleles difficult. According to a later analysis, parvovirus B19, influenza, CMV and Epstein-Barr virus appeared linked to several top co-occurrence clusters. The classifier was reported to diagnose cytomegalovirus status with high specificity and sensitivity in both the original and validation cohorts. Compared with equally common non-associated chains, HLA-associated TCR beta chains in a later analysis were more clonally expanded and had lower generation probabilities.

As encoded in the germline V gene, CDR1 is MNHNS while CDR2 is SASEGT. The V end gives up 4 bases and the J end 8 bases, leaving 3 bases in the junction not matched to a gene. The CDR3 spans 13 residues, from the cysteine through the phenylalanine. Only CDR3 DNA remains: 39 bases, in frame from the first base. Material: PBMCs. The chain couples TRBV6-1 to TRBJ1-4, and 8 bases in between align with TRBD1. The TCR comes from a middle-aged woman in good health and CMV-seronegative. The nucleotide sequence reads TGTGCCAGCAGTGTCGACAGGGGCGAAAAACTGTTTTTT. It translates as CASSVDRGEKLFF.